This T cell receptor beta chain came from a study of blood T cell repertoires in COVID-19. Grouping used clinical history reported by participants in a survey and questionnaire. Produced via immunoSEQ multiplex PCR; TCRdb's table is partial and in-frame only. This table holds 250,000 to 350,000 clones, approximately 83% found once. Trimming stripped 4 bases from V and 3 bases from J, with 8 bases between. The CDR3 is 12 residues long. Per the germline V gene, CDR1 is SGDLS and CDR2 is YYNGEE. The V gene is TRBV9, the J gene TRBJ2-7; D is uncertain. This clonotype was obtained from a woman in her 30s who had recovered from COVID-19. Sequenced: PBMCs or T cells enriched from blood (not recorded which). Written as DNA, the CDR3 is TGTGCCAGCAGCTTCCCCTTCTACGAGCAGTACTTC. Translation gives CASSFPFYEQYF.